Here is one T cell receptor (beta chain) with its context. The record originates from a study of blood T cell repertoires in COVID-19. Across the study: PBMCs, B-cell-depleted T cells, or T cells provided the cDNA or gDNA that made up the material.

Using immunoSEQ multiplex PCR, the repertoire was profiled, and TCRdb retains in-frame clones only, with some absent. The sample yields 25,000 to 30,000 clones, roughly 84% seen once. The germline V gene has CDR1 MRHNA and CDR2 SNTAGT. The CDR3 contains 19 residues. The V segment lost 6 bases and the J segment 0 bases; nucleotides outside the gene matches: 11. The rearrangement uses TRBV6-4 and TRBJ2-4; TRBD2 aligns across 13 bases. The receptor's source is an elderly man with active COVID-19. The specimen was peripheral blood. The CDR3, as DNA: TGTGCCAGCAGGAGGCCGGGACTAGCGGGGCCCCTAGCCAAAAACATTCAGTACTTC. This gives the protein CASRRPGLAGPLAKNIQYF.